These T cell receptor beta chains were read from a single sample in a study of blood T cells in healthy people across ages. Each CDR3 protein is one row after TCRdb ran MiXCR on the 5' RACE reads. The table lists 550,000 to 800,000 distinct CDR3 sequences, roughly 20% of them singletons. Sequencing was performed on blood. These TCRs come from a man between 65 and 79 years old in good health. Both conserved end residues are part of each CDR3. The order of the fields is CDR3 length, J gene, V gene, CDR3 protein.

15,TRBJ2-3,TRBV7-9,CASSYSSGSVNTQYF
12,TRBJ1-2,TRBV3-1,CASSRQRYGYTF
17,TRBJ1-4,TRBV12-3/TRBV12-4,CASRPHGAGATNEKLFF
16,TRBJ2-5,TRBV24-1,CATSDHFSGDQETQYF
16,TRBJ2-3,TRBV7-2,CASIPQTGGKADTQYF
14,TRBJ2-3,TRBV6-5,CASTLWQGGDTQYF
12,TRBJ2-7,TRBV28,CASSSESGEQYF
16,TRBJ2-3,TRBV20-1,CSARDNARRGTDTQYF
13,.,TRBV3-1,CASSHGAEYEQYF
15,TRBJ1-6,TRBV5-1,CASSLEVGGNSPLHF
15,TRBJ2-5,TRBV20-1,CSARDLGRKQETQYF
14,TRBJ2-1,TRBV10-3,CAISEDPSYNEQFF
11,.,TRBV20-1,CSAPTGYEQYF
15,TRBJ2-5,TRBV24-1,CATSDATSEGETQYF
14,TRBJ1-6,TRBV5-1,CASSSGQSGSTLHF
15,TRBJ2-5,TRBV20-1,CSATTGQGVGETQYF
16,.,TRBV7-8,CASSWSLTGPNNEQFF
17,TRBJ2-3,TRBV6-2/TRBV6-3,CASSSGLAGEFTDTQYF
15,TRBJ2-7,TRBV20-1,CSASTWRDVGYEQYF
14,TRBJ1-1,TRBV7-9,CASSPDSRGLEAFF
15,TRBJ2-5,TRBV24-1,CATSDNDRQQETQYF
12,TRBJ1-6,TRBV12-3/TRBV12-4,CASSLWGTPLHF
16,TRBJ2-5,TRBV6-2/TRBV6-3,CASSYSQTRGQETQYF
17,TRBJ2-5,TRBV25-1,CASSDDSGALPRGTQYF
13,TRBJ2-7,TRBV28,CASSGGPIYEQYF
14,TRBJ1-5,TRBV15,CATSADRVVQPQHF
13,TRBJ1-2,TRBV20-1,CSGLEGSNYGYTF
16,TRBJ2-6,TRBV20-1,CSASGTAISGANVLTF
17,TRBJ2-2,TRBV5-1,CASSDHRVSKNTGELFF
14,TRBJ2-5,TRBV12-3/TRBV12-4,CASSSRVTSGSRSF
14,TRBJ1-2,TRBV10-3,CAISERDRQNGYTF
13,TRBJ1-2,TRBV5-1,CASSARALDGYTF
16,TRBJ1-2,TRBV7-2,CASSQDNSRLPLGYTF